The 32 T cell receptor beta chains given below trace back to one sample, sequenced in a study of blood T cell repertoires in COVID-19. TCRdb keeps only in-frame clones here, not all; method: immunoSEQ multiplex PCR. Of about 130,000 clones in the sample, 70% to 80% were seen once. Sequenced: peripheral blood. The origin of the receptors is a woman in her sixties or seventies with COVID-19, enrolled during active disease.

The chain links TRBV7-9 to TRBJ2-1; a weak D match, TRBD1 (6 bases). V shed 2 bases and J shed 0 bases, with 8 bases lying between them. The germline V gene encodes CDR1 SEHNR and CDR2 FQNEAQ (reference sequence). CDR3 size: 15 residues. The CDR3 nucleotides read TGTGCCAGCAGCTTAACAGGGAGCTCCTACAATGAGCAGTTCTTC. Translating gives CASSLTGSSYNEQFF. Full variable domain (outside the CDR3, taken from reference TRBV7-9 and TRBJ2-1): DTGVSQNPRHKITKRGQNVTFRCDPISEHNRLYWYRQTLGQGPEFLTYFQNEAQLEKSRLLSDRFSAERPKGSFSTLEIQRTEQGDSAMYLCASSLTGSSYNEQFFGPGTRLTVL.

The V and J genes are TRBV2 and TRBJ2-2, with 7 bases matching TRBD2. V lost 7 bases, J lost 3 bases, and 8 bases stayed unmatched. The germline gives CDR1 SNHLY, CDR2 FYNNEI. This CDR3 region has 15 residues. CDR3 residues: CASTRVAGDTGELFF. The CDR3, as DNA: TGTGCCAGCACCAGGGTGGCGGGGGACACCGGGGAGCTGTTTTTT.

The J gene is TRBJ1-5, the V gene TRBV2, with 7 bases lining up with TRBD1. CDR3 length equals 16 residues. Germline V gene sequence: CDR1 SNHLY, CDR2 FYNNEI. The trim removed 6 bases at V and 0 bases at J, leaving 8 bases unmatched. Written as DNA, the CDR3 is TGTGCCAGCAGGCAAGACAGGGCTTATAGCAATCAGCCCCAGCATTTT. Encoded protein: CASRQDRAYSNQPQHF.

This sequence joins TRBV5-1 and TRBJ2-7, with TRBD1 matching over 9 bases. The CDR3 consists of 15 residues. CDR1 is SGHRS, CDR2 YFSETQ, per germline. J lost 2 bases, V lost 4 bases, and 7 bases had no gene match. The CDR3 sequence: CASSPGTGITYEQYF. CDR3 sequence (DNA): TGCGCCAGCAGCCCTGGGACAGGGATAACCTACGAGCAGTACTTC.

The rearrangement links TRBV11-2 to TRBJ2-3; 11 bases fit TRBD2. J gave up 1 base and V 7 bases, and 13 bases lay outside the gene matches. Germline loops: CDR1 SGHAT, CDR2 FQNNGV. CDR3 length: 18 residues. The CDR3 DNA is TGTGCCAGCACCCTTAGGGTAACACTAGCGGGGGGCACAGATACGCAGTATTTT. This codes for CASTLRVTLAGGTDTQYF.

This clone has only a few counts. This rearrangement joins TRBV15 to TRBJ1-1; no clear D gene. Germline CDR1 reads LNHNV; CDR2 reads YYDKDF (reference sequence). The CDR3 is 13 amino acids. Trimming took 0 bases from V and 4 from J, leaving 6 bases between them. CDR3 DNA: TGTGCCACCAGCAGAGATCTAAGCACTGAAGCTTTCTTT. Amino acids: CATSRDLSTEAFF.

This clone was found once. The chain joins TRBV6-5 to TRBJ2-6; 7 nucleotides match TRBD1. V lost 6 bases, J lost 2 bases, and 4 bases stayed unmatched. Germline lookup yields CDR1 MNHEY and CDR2 SVGAGI. There are 15 residues in the CDR3. The CDR3 region is CASRTGVPGANVLTF. CDR3 DNA: TGTGCCAGCAGAACAGGGGTCCCTGGGGCCAACGTCCTGACTTTC.

The chain links TRBV5-8 to TRBJ1-1; D unclear. This CDR3 has 12 residues. Germline lookup yields CDR1 SGHTS and CDR2 YDEGEE. V lost 1 base, J lost 10 bases, and 11 bases lay in between. The CDR3 nucleotides are TGTGCCAGCAGCTTGACCCCATCGGGAGCTTTCTTT. As protein: CASSLTPSGAFF. Together with reference TRBV5-8 and TRBJ1-1, the CDR3 gives the full variable domain: EAGVTQSPTHLIKTRGQQATLRCSPISGHTSVYWYQQALGLGLQFLLWYDEGEERNRGNFPPRFSGRQFPNYSSELNVNALELEDSALYLCASSLTPSGAFFGQGTRLTVV.

In this sample, this clone turned up once. The V and J genes are TRBV9 and TRBJ1-3; D may be TRBD1 (5 bases). The CDR3 is made up of 16 amino acids. The germline V gene encodes CDR1 SGDLS and CDR2 YYNGEE. V lost 3 bases to trimming and J lost 0 bases, with 13 bases between them. The CDR3 region has the DNA TGTGCCAGCAGCGCCACGTCGACAGACTCTGGAAACACCATATATTTT. Encoded protein: CASSATSTDSGNTIYF.

The chain links TRBV29-1 to TRBJ2-7, with 7 bases identical to TRBD1. CDR1 and CDR2 from the germline V gene are SQVTM and ANQGSEA. The CDR3 loop spans 14 amino acids. The J segment lost 2 bases and the V segment lost 0 bases, leaving 4 bases of the junction unmatched. CDR3 residues: CSVEDNRGTYEQYF. The CDR3 DNA reads TGCAGCGTTGAAGATAACAGGGGAACCTACGAGCAGTACTTC.

The chain joins TRBV19 to TRBJ1-5; 11 bases align to TRBD1. The CDR3 covers 17 residues. The V gene's germline CDR1 is LNHDA and CDR2 SQIVND (reference sequence). V trimming: 6 bases; J trimming: 1 base; junction bases outside the gene matches: 8. The CDR3 sequence is CASSGDRGFASNQPQHF. The CDR3 nucleotides read TGTGCCAGTAGCGGGGACAGGGGGTTTGCGAGCAATCAGCCCCAGCATTTT.

The chain carries TRBV12-3 or TRBV12-4 and TRBJ1-5, with D perhaps matching TRBD1 (5 bases). Trimming cost V 8 bases and J 2 bases, with 10 bases left between them. The CDR3 runs to 13 residues. In nucleotides, the CDR3 is TGTGCCAGCGGGGCCGGCGGCAATCAGCCCCAGCATTTT. Translating it yields CASGAGGNQPQHF.

This chain links TRBV6-4 with TRBJ1-1; perhaps TRBD1 as D (6 bases). Trimming shortened V by 6 bases and J by 5 bases, and 16 bases separated the two germline ends. The CDR3 extends over 14 amino acids. Germline CDR1 and CDR2: MRHNA and SNTAGT. In DNA form, the CDR3 reads TGTGCCAGCAGAGTTGGGGGCACCGAGACTGAAGCTTTCTTT. Translated, it gives CASRVGGTETEAFF.

This chain joins TRBV9 and TRBJ1-4; TRBD1 matches at 11 bases. V lost 0 bases to trimming and J lost 8 bases; unmatched junction nucleotides: 9. The germline V gene has CDR1 SGDLS and CDR2 YYNGEE. This CDR3 is 17 amino acids long. CDR3 DNA sequence: TGTGCCAGCAGCGTAGATCCGGACAGGGGGCGCTGGGAAAAACTGTTTTTT. Protein sequence: CASSVDPDRGRWEKLFF.

The chain recombines TRBV11-2 with TRBJ2-3; TRBD2 aligns across 7 bases. J gave up 1 base and V 5 bases, and 6 bases lay outside the gene matches. The germline CDR1 and CDR2 sequences are SGHAT and FQNNGV. The CDR3 spans 15 residues. As DNA, the CDR3 is TGTGCCAGCAGCGCCCTTACTAGCGGCACAGATACGCAGTATTTT. Translated: CASSALTSGTDTQYF.

The chain couples TRBV24-1 to TRBJ2-3; 11 positions agree with TRBD1. This CDR3 spans 16 amino acids. Germline V gives CDR1 KGHDR, CDR2 SFDVKD. V shed 5 bases and J 4 bases; nucleotides not matched to a gene: 7. The CDR3 coding sequence is TGTGCCACCAGTGGCGAGGACAGGGGGCAGGCAGATACGCAGTATTTT. The encoded protein is CATSGEDRGQADTQYF.

In this sample, this clone turned up a few times. The V call is TRBV2, the J call TRBJ1-6; no clear D. Germline V gives CDR1 SNHLY, CDR2 FYNNEI. This CDR3 region has 13 residues. Trimming shortened V by 4 bases and J by 9 bases, and 10 bases separated the two germline ends. The chain's CDR3 is CASSARTGSPLHF. In DNA, the CDR3 is TGTGCCAGCAGTGCGCGAACGGGTTCACCCCTCCACTTT.

This clone showed up just a few times. The V and J genes are TRBV6-1 and TRBJ2-6, with TRBD1 matching over 11 bases. There are 17 residues in the CDR3. Losses at the gene ends were 4 bases for V and 0 bases for J; bases not matched to a gene: 2. Germline V gene sequence: CDR1 MNHNS, CDR2 SASEGT. Written as DNA, the CDR3 is TGTGCCAGCAGTGGGGGACAGGGGGGCTCTGGGGCCAACGTCCTGACTTTC. It encodes CASSGGQGGSGANVLTF.

The chain carries TRBV12-3 or TRBV12-4 and TRBJ1-1; D is possibly TRBD1 (5 bases). Trimming cost V 3 bases and J 1 base, with 6 bases left between them. This CDR3 region has 13 residues. The CDR3 is CASSLGQNTEAFF. The CDR3 DNA follows: TGTGCCAGCAGTTTGGGGCAGAACACTGAAGCTTTCTTT.

This clone showed up just a few times. This chain connects TRBV2 to TRBJ2-7; maybe TRBD2 (6 bases). Trimming removed 6 bases from V and 2 bases from J, with 20 bases in between. Germline-derived CDR1 and CDR2 are SNHLY and FYNNEI. CDR3 length: 16 residues. This CDR3 reads CASRDSGTPRPYEQYF. The CDR3 region has the DNA TGTGCCAGCAGAGACTCCGGGACTCCCAGGCCCTACGAGCAGTACTTC.

The chain links TRBV2 to TRBJ2-1; possible D gene TRBD2, 6 bases. Germline lookup yields CDR1 SNHLY and CDR2 FYNNEI. V lost 6 bases and J 7 bases, leaving 25 bases between the germline ends. The CDR3 extends over 17 amino acids. CDR3 loop: CASSEGGTSAFRNEQFF. CDR3 sequence (DNA): TGTGCCAGCAGCGAGGGCGGGACGTCGGCCTTCAGGAATGAGCAGTTCTTC.

J is TRBJ2-7 and V is TRBV5-1, with 7 bases aligning to TRBD1. The V and J ends lost 4 bases and 2 bases, in that order; junction bases with no gene match: 9. The CDR3 is made up of 15 amino acids. Germline CDR1 is SGHRS and CDR2 is YFSETQ. The CDR3 DNA follows: TGCGCCAGCAGCCCGGGGACAGCGGTCCCCTACGAGCAGTACTTC. Translated: CASSPGTAVPYEQYF.

This chain joins TRBV18 and TRBJ1-1; D may be TRBD1 (6 bases). Per germline, CDR1 KGHSH and CDR2 LQKENI. The CDR3 has 15 residues. V was clipped by 4 bases and J by 0 bases, with 12 bases between them. This CDR3 reads CASSLKGDLNTEAFF. As DNA, the CDR3 is TGTGCCAGCTCACTCAAGGGGGACCTGAACACTGAAGCTTTCTTT.

This sequence joins TRBV28 and TRBJ1-5, with 7 bases that match TRBD1. The CDR3 length is 17 residues. Germline V CDR1 and CDR2: MDHEN, SYDVKM. Trimming at V came to 0 bases and at J to 5 bases, leaving 10 bases not matched to a gene. CDR3 bases: TGTGCCAGCAGTTTATGTGTAGACAGGGTGCTCCATCAGCCCCAGCATTTT. This codes for CASSLCVDRVLHQPQHF.

The V and J genes are TRBV19 and TRBJ2-2; tentatively, D is TRBD2 (6 bases). The CDR3 totals 13 residues. V lost 10 bases and J 5 bases, leaving 14 bases between the germline ends. Looked up from germline, CDR1 is LNHDA and CDR2 is SQIVND (reference sequence). The CDR3 DNA reads TGTGCCACGACGAGGAGGGTTACCGGGGAGCTGTTTTTT. It is translated as CATTRRVTGELFF.

The genes are TRBV6-1 and TRBJ1-2; D unresolved. Trimming pared 1 base from V and 3 bases from J, leaving 6 bases between. The germline V gene has CDR1 MNHNS and CDR2 SASEGT. The CDR3 is 13 residues long. DNA for the CDR3: TGTGCCAGCAGTGAAGGGCCTTACTATGGCTACACCTTC. Amino acid sequence: CASSEGPYYGYTF.

The chain combines TRBV4-1 with TRBJ2-5, with 10 bases matching TRBD2. V gave up 0 bases and J gave up 2 bases; unmatched junction bases: 6. Per germline, CDR1 MGHRA and CDR2 YSYEKL. The CDR3 runs to 17 residues. CDR3: CASSQDAPGLAQETQYF. For the CDR3, the DNA is TGCGCCAGCAGCCAAGACGCTCCGGGACTAGCGCAAGAGACCCAGTACTTC.

V is TRBV5-1 and J is TRBJ1-2; weak D call: TRBD1 (5 bases). Germline lookup yields CDR1 SGHRS and CDR2 YFSETQ. Trimming left V 4 bases short and J 8 bases short, with 15 bases between. This CDR3 has 13 residues. The CDR3: CASSPSRDLGYTF. The CDR3 DNA reads as TGCGCCAGCAGCCCCAGCAGGGATTTGGGCTACACCTTC.

The chain has TRBV19 and TRBJ1-6, with D unresolved. The CDR3 loop spans 13 amino acids. Trimming pared 1 base from V and 11 bases from J, leaving 9 bases between. Germline loops: CDR1 LNHDA, CDR2 SQIVND (reference sequence). CDR3 DNA: TGTGCCAGTAGTATAGGCCTAGTTCCACCCCTCCACTTT. Protein: CASSIGLVPPLHF.

The V call is TRBV4-1, the J call TRBJ1-4; 9 positions agree with TRBD1. Germline V CDR1 and CDR2: MGHRA, YSYEKL. The ends lost 2 bases at V and 4 bases at J; junction bases unmatched: 2. The CDR3 has 15 residues. CDR3 DNA sequence: TGCGCCAGCAGCCAACCGGGACAGGGTAATGAAAAACTGTTTTTT. This gives the protein CASSQPGQGNEKLFF.

The V and J genes are TRBV28 and TRBJ1-4; D is ambiguous. CDR1 MDHEN and CDR2 SYDVKM come from the germline V gene. With 7 bases removed from V and 7 bases from J, the gap between germline ends came to 16 bases. The CDR3 totals 14 residues. CDR3 nucleotides: TGTGCCAGCACTCCCCAACCGCGGGGTGAAAAACTGTTTTTT. It specifies CASTPQPRGEKLFF.

The chain recombines TRBV5-1 with TRBJ1-2; 9 bases fit TRBD1. The CDR3 covers 16 residues. Trimming at V came to 3 bases and at J to 8 bases, leaving 14 bases not matched to a gene. CDR1 and CDR2 from the germline V gene are SGHRS and YFSETQ. CDR3 sequence (DNA): TGCGCCAGCAGCTCCACGACAGGGGGTGGCGCGCGGGGCTACACCTTC. Translating it yields CASSSTTGGGARGYTF.